This is a list of T cell receptor beta chains from one sample in a study of regulatory T cells in long-lasting Graves disease. TCRdb reanalysed the multiplex PCR reads using MiXCR and keeps one entry per CDR3 protein. The sample holds hundreds of thousands of distinct CDR3 sequences, less than 25% seen once. The sample here was peripheral blood mononuclear cells (PBMCs), taken when the disease was refractory, from a patient treated with antithyroid drugs. Receptor source: a female donor with Graves disease. Both conserved end residues are part of each CDR3. The D gene is left open where the match is weak. Clone size is shown for a subset of rows, as once, few, many or a class of expanded clone.

v_call	j_call	d_call	clone_size	cdr3_nt	cdr3_aa
TRBV29-1	TRBJ1-2	-	few	TGCAGCGCTCTGGACCTTCTCTATGGCTACACCTTC	CSALDLLYGYTF
TRBV20-1	TRBJ2-5	-	-	TGCAGTGCTAGAGACGACCAGGGTGGGGAGGAGACCCAGTACTTC	CSARDDQGGEETQYF
TRBV11-3	TRBJ2-7	-	-	TGTGCCAGCAGCTTAGATCAGGTCCACGAGCAGTACTTC	CASSLDQVHEQYF
TRBV25-1	TRBJ1-3	-	-	TGTGCCAGCAGTGAGTCGGCAGGCCGGTCCGGAAACACCATATATTTT	CASSESAGRSGNTIYF
TRBV11-2	TRBJ1-2	-	once	TGTGCCAGCAGCTTAGATACAGCAGGAACCATTAACTATGGCTACACCTTC	CASSLDTAGTINYGYTF
TRBV7-2	TRBJ1-4	TRBD1	many	TGTGCCAGCAGCTTAGGATCCGGGACAGGGCAAGAAAAACTGTTTTTT	CASSLGSGTGQEKLFF
TRBV6-1	TRBJ1-1	TRBD1	many	TGTGCCAGCAGGGGGACAGGGGGAAACACTGAAGCTTTCTTT	CASRGTGGNTEAFF
TRBV15	TRBJ1-1	-	many	TGTGCCACCAGCAGAAGTAGACGAGGGGGCACTGAAGCTTTCTTT	CATSRSRRGGTEAFF
TRBV6-1	TRBJ1-1	-	many	TGTGCCAGCAGCAGCGACAGCCCCCTGGCTTTCTTT	CASSSDSPLAFF
TRBV6-1	TRBJ2-7	TRBD1	many	TGTGCCAGCACTCCGGACAGGGGGCTTTACGAGCAGTACTTC	CASTPDRGLYEQYF
TRBV6-1	TRBJ1-3	-	once	TGTGCCAGCAGGTCCGGTTCTGGAAACACCATATATTTT	CASRSGSGNTIYF
TRBV19	TRBJ2-1	TRBD2	few	TGTGCCAGTAGTATAGTGGCGGGGGAGGGCGATGAGCAGTTCTTC	CASSIVAGEGDEQFF
TRBV6-1	TRBJ2-2	-	-	TGTGCCAGCGTTTCGGGAACCGGGGAGCTGTTTTTT	CASVSGTGELFF
TRBV5-5	TRBJ2-7	TRBD2	few	TGTGCCAGCAGCTCAAGGAGCGGGGTCTCCTACGAGCAGTACTTC	CASSSRSGVSYEQYF
TRBV30	TRBJ2-7	TRBD1	-	TGTGCCCGACGTTATAGGACAGGCGGCGAGCAGTACTTC	CARRYRTGGEQYF
TRBV7-3	TRBJ1-5	-	-	TGTGCCAGCTCCGGGGCGTACGGCTATAGCAATCAGCCCCAGCATTTT	CASSGAYGYSNQPQHF
TRBV7-8	TRBJ2-5	-	many	TGTGCCAGCAGCTTACGACAGCAAGAGACCCAGTACTTC	CASSLRQQETQYF
TRBV12-3/TRBV12-4	TRBJ2-2	-	few	TGTGCCAGCAGTTTATTTCAGGTGTTCACCGGGGAGCTGTTTTTT	CASSLFQVFTGELFF
TRBV7-9	TRBJ1-1	-	-	TGTGCCAGCAGCTCGACCTACGGGACCAACACTGAAGCTTTCTTT	CASSSTYGTNTEAFF
TRBV20-1	TRBJ1-6	-	-	TGCAGTGCTAGAGATAAGGTGGCCCTCCACTTT	CSARDKVALHF
TRBV12-3/TRBV12-4	TRBJ2-2	TRBD2	-	TGTGCCAGCAGTTTGGGAGTAGCGGGGGAGACCGGGGAGCTGTTTTTT	CASSLGVAGETGELFF
TRBV2	TRBJ2-2	-	many	TGTGCCAGCAACTTCAATTCCGCCGGGGAGCTGTTTTTT	CASNFNSAGELFF
TRBV2	TRBJ1-1	TRBD1	many	TGTGCCAGCAGTGGACAGGGATGGGTCACTGAAGCTTTCTTT	CASSGQGWVTEAFF
TRBV6-2/TRBV6-3	TRBJ1-1	-	-	TGTGCCAGCAGTGAACGCAGGAGCGCTGAAGCTTTCTTT	CASSERRSAEAFF
TRBV12-3/TRBV12-4	TRBJ2-5	TRBD2	-	TGTGCCAGCACCGGGGGATTGGGGGAGGGACAAGAGACCCAGTACTTC	CASTGGLGEGQETQYF
TRBV29-1	TRBJ2-7	-	-	TGCAGCGTGGGGACCAACGAGCAGTACTTC	CSVGTNEQYF
TRBV6-1	TRBJ1-5	-	-	TGTGCCAGCAGCGGTCCGAATCGGGTGGGCAATCAGCCCCAGCATTTT	CASSGPNRVGNQPQHF
TRBV12-3/TRBV12-4	TRBJ2-5	TRBD2	-	TGTGCCAGCACCCTGGGACTAGCGGGGGCCGTGGAGACCCAGTACTTC	CASTLGLAGAVETQYF
TRBV7-2	TRBJ2-3	TRBD2	-	TGTGCCAGCAGCTCAACTAGCGGGGGAATAGATACGCAGTATTTT	CASSSTSGGIDTQYF
TRBV27	TRBJ1-1	-	many	TGTGCCAGCAGCTCATCGGAGGGCACTGAAGCTTTCTTT	CASSSSEGTEAFF
TRBV10-3	TRBJ2-5	-	many	TGTGCCATCAGTACACAGGTACAAGAGACCCAGTACTTC	CAISTQVQETQYF
TRBV7-6	TRBJ2-5	TRBD2	few	TGTGCCAGCAGCCAAACGGGACTAGCGGGGGGGCTGGAGACCCAGTACTTC	CASSQTGLAGGLETQYF
TRBV30	TRBJ2-2	TRBD1	-	TGTGCCTGGCGGACAGGGAGCACCGGGGAGCTGTTTTTT	CAWRTGSTGELFF
TRBV28	TRBJ1-5	-	few	TGTGCCAGCACCCTACCTGGGACGGCTTCCCTTCTATCGGGAGAACAGCCCCAGCATTTT	CASTLPGTASLLSGEQPQHF
TRBV7-2	TRBJ1-6	-	-	TGTACCAGCAGCTTATCAGTGGGATCCCTCCACTTT	CTSSLSVGSLHF
TRBV6-1	TRBJ1-5	TRBD1	many	TGTGCCAGCAGTCGGACAGGTGATAGCAATCAGCCCCAGCATTTT	CASSRTGDSNQPQHF
TRBV6-1	TRBJ2-7	TRBD2	many	TGTGCCAGCAGCGACCGGTGGACTAGCTCCTCGTTTTACTTC	CASSDRWTSSSFYF
TRBV28	TRBJ1-2	-	-	TGTGCCAGCAGTCAGGGGCGGAACTATGGCTACACCTTC	CASSQGRNYGYTF
TRBV14	TRBJ1-1	-	-	TGTGCCAGCAGCCCCCGACGGCTGTCTATCAGAGACACTGAAGCTTTCTTT	CASSPRRLSIRDTEAFF
TRBV6-1	TRBJ2-7	-	few	TGTGCCAGCAGCCCCTCTCCCAACTACGAGCAGTACTTC	CASSPSPNYEQYF
TRBV6-1	TRBJ2-7	TRBD1	-	TGTGCCAGCAGTCCCTCGGGGACAGGGGTCTACTACGAGCAGTACTTC	CASSPSGTGVYYEQYF